This record looks at one T cell receptor (beta chain) sequence and its context. Other DNA sequences in this sample translate to the same CDR3. TCRdb's copy holds only in-frame clones and misses some; the assay was immunoSEQ multiplex PCR. This table holds over 75,000 clones, about 83% found once. This entry comes from a study of ipilimumab plus nivolumab after autologous stem cell transplantation. Study context: The DLBCL cohort had primary refractory and relapsed disease, with 18-month progression-free survival of about 86% and 29%.

Patients got ipilimumab 1 mg/kg beginning 14 to 28 days post-transplant. Sequences were derived from PBMCs, sampled in a trial of ipilimumab plus nivolumab as post-transplant consolidation. The sequence was collected from a male donor with diffuse large B-cell lymphoma.

The CDR3 DNA sequence: TGCGCCAGCAGCTCAAGGGACAGGGGCAGAGAGACCCAGTACTTC. Translated: CASSSRDRGRETQYF. The chain uses TRBV5-1 and TRBJ2-5, with 10 nucleotides matching TRBD1. With V trimmed by 3 bases and J by 4 bases, 6 bases remained unmatched. CDR1 and CDR2 (germline): SGHRS, YFSETQ. The CDR3 loop spans 15 amino acids.